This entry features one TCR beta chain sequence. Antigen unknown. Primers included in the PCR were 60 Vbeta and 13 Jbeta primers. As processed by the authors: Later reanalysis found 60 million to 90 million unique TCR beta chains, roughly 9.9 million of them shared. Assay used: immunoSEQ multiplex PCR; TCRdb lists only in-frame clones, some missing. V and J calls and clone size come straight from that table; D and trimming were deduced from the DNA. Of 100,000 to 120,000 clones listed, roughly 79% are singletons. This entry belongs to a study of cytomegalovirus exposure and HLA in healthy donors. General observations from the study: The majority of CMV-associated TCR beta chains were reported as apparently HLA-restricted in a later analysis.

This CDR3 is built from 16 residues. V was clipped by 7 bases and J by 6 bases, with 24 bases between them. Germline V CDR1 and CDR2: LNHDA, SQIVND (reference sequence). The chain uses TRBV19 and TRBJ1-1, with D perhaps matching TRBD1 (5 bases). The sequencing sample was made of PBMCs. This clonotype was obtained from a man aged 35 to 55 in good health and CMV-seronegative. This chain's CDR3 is CASNPRWDLSLAEAFF. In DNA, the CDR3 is TGTGCCAGTAACCCTCGATGGGACTTGTCGCTCGCTGAAGCTTTCTTT.